Listed here is a single T cell receptor beta chain. Its specificity is not known. Trimming took 0 bases from V and 2 from J, leaving 6 bases between them. This CDR3 is built from 14 residues. Per germline, CDR1 MNHEY and CDR2 SVGAGI. The data were taken from a study of blood T cells in healthy people across ages. The study's findings and limits: Estimated diversity across one million T cells was deemed an underestimate. Changes in expanded clonotypes were possibly confounded, as the CMV status of donors was unknown.

It was with a sample-barcoded 5' primer and a J-beta primer mix that a second PCR of roughly 7 to 12 cycles was run. Researchers report that a template-switch adaptor with 12 random nucleotides tagged each cDNA molecule. TCRdb ran MiXCR on the 5' RACE reads and lists one entry per CDR3 protein. The profile shows over 700,000 distinct CDR3 sequences, approximately 25% of them singletons. This sample was shared with a second study, whose subject was T cells of mothers and their children. That paper states: The analysis detected no persistent microchimeric T cell clones.

The TCR originated in a boy younger than 18 in good health. The sequencing input was blood. The chain has TRBV6-5 and TRBJ2-3, with D hard to call. The CDR3 reads CASSYSTVTDTQYF. CDR3 bases: TGTGCCAGCAGTTACTCGACGGTCACAGATACGCAGTATTTT.